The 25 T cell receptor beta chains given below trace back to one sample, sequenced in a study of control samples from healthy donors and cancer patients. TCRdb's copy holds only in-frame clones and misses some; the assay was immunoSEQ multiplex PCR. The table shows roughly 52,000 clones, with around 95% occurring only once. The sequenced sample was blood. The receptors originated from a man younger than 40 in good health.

The CDR3 loop reads CATSDLGTRREQFF. As DNA, the CDR3 is TGTGCCACCAGTGATTTGGGGACTAGACGGGAGCAGTTCTTC. This sequence joins TRBV24-1 and TRBJ2-1; 8 bases match TRBD2. The germline V gene has CDR1 KGHDR and CDR2 SFDVKD. This CDR3 has 14 residues. V trimming: 0 bases; J trimming: 10 bases; junction bases outside the gene matches: 4.

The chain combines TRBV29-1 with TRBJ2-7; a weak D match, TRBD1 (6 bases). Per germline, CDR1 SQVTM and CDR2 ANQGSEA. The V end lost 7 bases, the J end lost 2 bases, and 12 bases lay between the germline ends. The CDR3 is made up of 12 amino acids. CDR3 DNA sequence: TGCAGCGCCAAACAGGGACCCTACGAGCAGTACTTC. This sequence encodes CSAKQGPYEQYF.

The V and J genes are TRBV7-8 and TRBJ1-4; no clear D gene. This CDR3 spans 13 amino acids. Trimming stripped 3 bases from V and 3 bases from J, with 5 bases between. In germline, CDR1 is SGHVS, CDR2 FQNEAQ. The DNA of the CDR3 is TGTGCCAGCAGCTTTGGGGCTAATGAAAAACTGTTTTTT. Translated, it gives CASSFGANEKLFF.

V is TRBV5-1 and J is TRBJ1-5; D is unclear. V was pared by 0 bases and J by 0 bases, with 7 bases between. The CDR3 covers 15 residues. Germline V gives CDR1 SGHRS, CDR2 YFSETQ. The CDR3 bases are TGCGCCAGCAGCTTGGACGGTTATAGCAATCAGCCCCAGCATTTT. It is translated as CASSLDGYSNQPQHF.

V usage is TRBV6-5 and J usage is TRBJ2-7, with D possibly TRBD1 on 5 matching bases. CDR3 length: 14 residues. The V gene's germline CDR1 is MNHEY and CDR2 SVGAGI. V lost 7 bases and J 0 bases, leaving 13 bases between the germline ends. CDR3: CASIRQGTSYEQYF. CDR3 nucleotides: TGTGCCAGCATTCGGCAGGGAACCTCCTACGAGCAGTACTTC.

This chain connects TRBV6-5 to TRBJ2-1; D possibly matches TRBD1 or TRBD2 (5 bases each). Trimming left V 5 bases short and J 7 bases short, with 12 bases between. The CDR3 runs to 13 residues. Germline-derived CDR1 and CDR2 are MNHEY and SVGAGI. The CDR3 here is CASSRGRANEQFF. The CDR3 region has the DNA TGTGCCAGCAGTCGGGGCAGGGCAAATGAGCAGTTCTTC.

CDR3 sequence: CASSRGRGTEAFF. In DNA, the CDR3 is TGCGCCAGCAGTCGAGGCAGGGGGACTGAAGCTTTCTTT. This sequence joins TRBV23-1 and TRBJ1-1; 7 nucleotides agree with TRBD1. TRBV23-1 is known as an ORF, though its function is uncertain. The CDR3 is made up of 13 amino acids. J gave up 5 bases and V 4 bases, and 4 bases lay outside the gene matches.

The CDR3 region is CASQAGDTYEQYF. The CDR3 bases are TGTGCCAGTCAAGCGGGCGACACCTACGAGCAGTACTTC. V and J are TRBV6-6 and TRBJ2-7, with D possibly being TRBD2 (6 bases). This CDR3 contains 13 residues. Germline values: CDR1 MNHNY, CDR2 SVGAGI (reference sequence). Trimming removed 9 bases from V and 2 bases from J, with 14 bases in between.

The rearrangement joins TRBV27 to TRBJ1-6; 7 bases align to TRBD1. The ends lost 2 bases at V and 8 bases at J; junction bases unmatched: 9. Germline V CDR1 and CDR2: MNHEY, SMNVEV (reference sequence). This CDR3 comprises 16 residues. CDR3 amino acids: CASSLIVQGRDSPLHF. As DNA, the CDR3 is TGTGCCAGCAGTTTAATAGTACAGGGGAGGGATTCACCCCTCCACTTT.

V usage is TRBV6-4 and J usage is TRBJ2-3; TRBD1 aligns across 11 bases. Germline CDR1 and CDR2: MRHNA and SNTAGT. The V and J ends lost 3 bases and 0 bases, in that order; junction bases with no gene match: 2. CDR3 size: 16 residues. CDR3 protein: CASSEGTGGSTDTQYF. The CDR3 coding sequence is TGTGCCAGCAGTGAAGGGACAGGGGGTAGCACAGATACGCAGTATTTT.

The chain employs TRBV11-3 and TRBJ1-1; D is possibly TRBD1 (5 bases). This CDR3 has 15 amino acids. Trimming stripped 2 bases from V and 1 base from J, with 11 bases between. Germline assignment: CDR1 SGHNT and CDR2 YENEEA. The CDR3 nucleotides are TGTGCCAGCAGCTTAAAGGGGACGGAGAACACTGAAGCTTTCTTT. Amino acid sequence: CASSLKGTENTEAFF.

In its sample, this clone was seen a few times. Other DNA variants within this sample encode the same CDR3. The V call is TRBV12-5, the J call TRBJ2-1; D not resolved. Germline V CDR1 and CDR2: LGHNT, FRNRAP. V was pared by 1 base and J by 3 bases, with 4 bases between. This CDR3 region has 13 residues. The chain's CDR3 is CASGLDSYNEQFF. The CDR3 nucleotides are TGTGCTAGTGGTTTGGACAGCTACAATGAGCAGTTCTTC.

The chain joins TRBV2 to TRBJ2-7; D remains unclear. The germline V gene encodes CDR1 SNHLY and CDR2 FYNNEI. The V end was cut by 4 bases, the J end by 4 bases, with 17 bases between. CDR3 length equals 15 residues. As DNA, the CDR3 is TGTGCCAGCAGTGGTTTGCGCGGAATGGTGTACGAGCAGTACTTC. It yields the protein CASSGLRGMVYEQYF.

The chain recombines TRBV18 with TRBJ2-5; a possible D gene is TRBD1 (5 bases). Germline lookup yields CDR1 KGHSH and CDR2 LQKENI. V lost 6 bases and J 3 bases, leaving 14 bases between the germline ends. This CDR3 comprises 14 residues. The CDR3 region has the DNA TGTGCCAGCTCCTCAGACGCAGGGAAAGAGACCCAGTACTTC. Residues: CASSSDAGKETQYF.

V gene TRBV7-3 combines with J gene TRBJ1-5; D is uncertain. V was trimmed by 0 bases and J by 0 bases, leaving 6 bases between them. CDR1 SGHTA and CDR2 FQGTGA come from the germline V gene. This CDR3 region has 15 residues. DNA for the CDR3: TGTGCCAGCAGCTTAACAGCCGATAGCAATCAGCCCCAGCATTTT. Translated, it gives CASSLTADSNQPQHF.

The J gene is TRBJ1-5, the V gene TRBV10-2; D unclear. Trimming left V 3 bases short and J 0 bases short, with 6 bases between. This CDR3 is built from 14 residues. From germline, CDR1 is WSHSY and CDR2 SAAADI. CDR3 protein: CASSDGVSNQPQHF. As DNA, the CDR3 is TGCGCCAGCAGTGATGGGGTTAGCAATCAGCCCCAGCATTTT.

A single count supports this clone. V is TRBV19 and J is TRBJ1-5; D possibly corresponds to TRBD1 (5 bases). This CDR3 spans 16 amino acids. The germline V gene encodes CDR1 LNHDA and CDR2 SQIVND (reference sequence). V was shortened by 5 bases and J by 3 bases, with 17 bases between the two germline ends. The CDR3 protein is CASSPSRGGANQPQHF. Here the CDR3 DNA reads TGTGCCAGTAGTCCCAGTCGGGGGGGAGCCAATCAGCCCCAGCATTTT.

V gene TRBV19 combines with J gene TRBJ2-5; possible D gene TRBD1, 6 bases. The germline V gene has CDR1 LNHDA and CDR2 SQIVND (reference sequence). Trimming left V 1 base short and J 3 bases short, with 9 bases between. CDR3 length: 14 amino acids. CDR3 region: CASSIVDRKETQYF. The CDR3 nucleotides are TGTGCCAGTAGTATAGTCGACAGGAAAGAGACCCAGTACTTC.

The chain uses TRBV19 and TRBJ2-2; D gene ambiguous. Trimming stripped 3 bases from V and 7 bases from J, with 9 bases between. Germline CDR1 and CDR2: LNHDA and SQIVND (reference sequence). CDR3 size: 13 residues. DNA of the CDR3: TGTGCCAGTAGTATTCTACCCGGCGGGGAGCTGTTTTTT. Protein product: CASSILPGGELFF.

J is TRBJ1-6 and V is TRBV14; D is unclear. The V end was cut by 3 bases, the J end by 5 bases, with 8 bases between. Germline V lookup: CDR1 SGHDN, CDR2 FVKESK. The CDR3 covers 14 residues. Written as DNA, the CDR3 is TGTGCCAGCAGCCACCGACGGGATAATTCACCCCTCCACTTT. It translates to CASSHRRDNSPLHF.

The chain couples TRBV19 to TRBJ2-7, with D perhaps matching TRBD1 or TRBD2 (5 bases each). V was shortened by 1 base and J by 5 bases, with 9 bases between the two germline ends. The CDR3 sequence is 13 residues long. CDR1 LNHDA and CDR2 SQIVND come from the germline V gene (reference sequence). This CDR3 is CASSIVGDHEQYF. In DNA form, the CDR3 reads TGTGCCAGTAGTATAGTAGGGGACCACGAGCAGTACTTC. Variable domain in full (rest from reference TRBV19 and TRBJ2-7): DGGITQSPKYLFRKEGQNVTLSCEQNLNHDAMYWYRQDPGQGLRLIYYSQIVNDFQKGDIAEGYSVSREKKESFPLTVTSAQKNPTAFYLCASSIVGDHEQYFGPGTRLTVT.

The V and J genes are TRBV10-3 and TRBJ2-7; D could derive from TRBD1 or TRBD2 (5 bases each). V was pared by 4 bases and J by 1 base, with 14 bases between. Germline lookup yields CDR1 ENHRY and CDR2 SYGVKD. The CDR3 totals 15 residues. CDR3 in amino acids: CAISVPGSLSYEQYF. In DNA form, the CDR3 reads TGTGCCATCAGTGTTCCAGGGAGTTTATCCTACGAGCAGTACTTC.

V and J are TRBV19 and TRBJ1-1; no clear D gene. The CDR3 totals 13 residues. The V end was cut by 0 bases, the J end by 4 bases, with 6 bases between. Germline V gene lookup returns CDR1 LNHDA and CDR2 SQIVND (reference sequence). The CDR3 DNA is TGTGCCAGTAGTATAGATCGAGGCACTGAAGCTTTCTTT. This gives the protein CASSIDRGTEAFF.

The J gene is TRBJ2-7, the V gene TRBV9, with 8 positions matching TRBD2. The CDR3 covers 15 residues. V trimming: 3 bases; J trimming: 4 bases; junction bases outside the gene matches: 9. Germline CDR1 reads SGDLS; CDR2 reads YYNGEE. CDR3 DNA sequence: TGTGCCAGCAGCGGCCTAGGAGCGGGGGAATACGAGCAGTACTTC. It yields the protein CASSGLGAGEYEQYF. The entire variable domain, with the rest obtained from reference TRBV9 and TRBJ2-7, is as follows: DSGVTQTPKHLITATGQRVTLRCSPRSGDLSVYWYQQSLDQGLQFLIQYYNGEERAKGNILERFSAQQFPDLHSELNLSSLELGDSALYFCASSGLGAGEYEQYFGPGTRLTVT.

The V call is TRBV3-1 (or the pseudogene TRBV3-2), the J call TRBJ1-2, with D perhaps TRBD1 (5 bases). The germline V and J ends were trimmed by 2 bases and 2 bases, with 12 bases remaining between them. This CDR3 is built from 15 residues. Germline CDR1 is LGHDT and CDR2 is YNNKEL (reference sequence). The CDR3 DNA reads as TGTGCCAGCAGCCAAAGAAGGGGAGTAAACTATGGCTACACCTTC. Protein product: CASSQRRGVNYGYTF.